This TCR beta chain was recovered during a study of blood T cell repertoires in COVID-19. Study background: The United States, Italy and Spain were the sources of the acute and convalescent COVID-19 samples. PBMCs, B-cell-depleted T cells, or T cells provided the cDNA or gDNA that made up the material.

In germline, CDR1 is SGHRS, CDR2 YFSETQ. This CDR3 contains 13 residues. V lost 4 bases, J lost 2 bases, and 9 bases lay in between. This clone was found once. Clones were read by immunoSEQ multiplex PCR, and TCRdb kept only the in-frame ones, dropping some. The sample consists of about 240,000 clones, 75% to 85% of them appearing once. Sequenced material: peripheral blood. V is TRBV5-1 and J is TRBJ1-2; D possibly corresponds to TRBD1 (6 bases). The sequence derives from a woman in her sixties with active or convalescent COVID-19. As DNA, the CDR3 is TGCGCCAGCAGCGCCACAGGGAACTATGGCTACACCTTC. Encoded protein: CASSATGNYGYTF.